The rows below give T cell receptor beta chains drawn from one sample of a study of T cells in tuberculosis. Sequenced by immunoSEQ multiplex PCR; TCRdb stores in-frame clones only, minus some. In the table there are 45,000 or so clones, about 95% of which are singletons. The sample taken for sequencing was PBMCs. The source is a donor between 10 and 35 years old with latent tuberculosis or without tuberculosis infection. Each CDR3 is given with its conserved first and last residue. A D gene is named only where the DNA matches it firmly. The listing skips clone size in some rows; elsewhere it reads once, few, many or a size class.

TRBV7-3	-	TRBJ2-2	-	CASSLTGRGKNTGELFF	TGTGCCAGCAGCTTAACGGGAAGGGGAAAGAACACCGGGGAGCTGTTTTTT
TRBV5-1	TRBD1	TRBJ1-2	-	CASSSMGQGVYGYTF	TGCGCCAGCAGCTCCATGGGACAGGGGGTCTATGGCTACACCTTC
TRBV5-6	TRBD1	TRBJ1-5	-	CASSLGPRQGAFNQPQHF	TGTGCCAGCAGCTTGGGGCCCCGGCAGGGGGCCTTCAATCAGCCCCAGCATTTT
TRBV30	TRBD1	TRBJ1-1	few	CAWSSRTGIYTEAFF	TGTGCCTGGAGTTCCCGGACAGGGATCTACACTGAAGCTTTCTTT
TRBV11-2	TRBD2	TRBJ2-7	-	CASSLEGWLAGFLGYEQYF	TGTGCCAGCAGCTTAGAAGGGTGGCTAGCGGGGTTTCTTGGCTACGAGCAGTACTTC
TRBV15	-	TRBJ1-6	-	CATSPRTGENSPLHF	TGTGCCACCAGCCCTCGGACGGGGGAAAATTCACCCCTCCACTTT
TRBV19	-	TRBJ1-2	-	CASSRTRGANYGYTF	TGTGCCAGTAGTAGAACCAGGGGAGCTAACTATGGCTACACCTTC
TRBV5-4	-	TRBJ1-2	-	CASSGRDSPEGYGYTF	TGTGCCAGCAGCGGCCGGGACTCCCCGGAAGGCTATGGCTACACCTTC
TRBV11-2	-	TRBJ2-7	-	CASSLLELMYEQYF	TGTGCCAGCAGCTTACTGGAGTTAATGTACGAGCAGTACTTC
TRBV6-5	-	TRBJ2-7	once	CASSQAHFHYEQYF	TGTGCCAGCAGCCAGGCGCACTTCCACTACGAGCAGTACTTC
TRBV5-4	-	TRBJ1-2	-	CASSLGRGRYTF	TGTGCCAGCAGCTTGGGCAGAGGTCGCTACACCTTC